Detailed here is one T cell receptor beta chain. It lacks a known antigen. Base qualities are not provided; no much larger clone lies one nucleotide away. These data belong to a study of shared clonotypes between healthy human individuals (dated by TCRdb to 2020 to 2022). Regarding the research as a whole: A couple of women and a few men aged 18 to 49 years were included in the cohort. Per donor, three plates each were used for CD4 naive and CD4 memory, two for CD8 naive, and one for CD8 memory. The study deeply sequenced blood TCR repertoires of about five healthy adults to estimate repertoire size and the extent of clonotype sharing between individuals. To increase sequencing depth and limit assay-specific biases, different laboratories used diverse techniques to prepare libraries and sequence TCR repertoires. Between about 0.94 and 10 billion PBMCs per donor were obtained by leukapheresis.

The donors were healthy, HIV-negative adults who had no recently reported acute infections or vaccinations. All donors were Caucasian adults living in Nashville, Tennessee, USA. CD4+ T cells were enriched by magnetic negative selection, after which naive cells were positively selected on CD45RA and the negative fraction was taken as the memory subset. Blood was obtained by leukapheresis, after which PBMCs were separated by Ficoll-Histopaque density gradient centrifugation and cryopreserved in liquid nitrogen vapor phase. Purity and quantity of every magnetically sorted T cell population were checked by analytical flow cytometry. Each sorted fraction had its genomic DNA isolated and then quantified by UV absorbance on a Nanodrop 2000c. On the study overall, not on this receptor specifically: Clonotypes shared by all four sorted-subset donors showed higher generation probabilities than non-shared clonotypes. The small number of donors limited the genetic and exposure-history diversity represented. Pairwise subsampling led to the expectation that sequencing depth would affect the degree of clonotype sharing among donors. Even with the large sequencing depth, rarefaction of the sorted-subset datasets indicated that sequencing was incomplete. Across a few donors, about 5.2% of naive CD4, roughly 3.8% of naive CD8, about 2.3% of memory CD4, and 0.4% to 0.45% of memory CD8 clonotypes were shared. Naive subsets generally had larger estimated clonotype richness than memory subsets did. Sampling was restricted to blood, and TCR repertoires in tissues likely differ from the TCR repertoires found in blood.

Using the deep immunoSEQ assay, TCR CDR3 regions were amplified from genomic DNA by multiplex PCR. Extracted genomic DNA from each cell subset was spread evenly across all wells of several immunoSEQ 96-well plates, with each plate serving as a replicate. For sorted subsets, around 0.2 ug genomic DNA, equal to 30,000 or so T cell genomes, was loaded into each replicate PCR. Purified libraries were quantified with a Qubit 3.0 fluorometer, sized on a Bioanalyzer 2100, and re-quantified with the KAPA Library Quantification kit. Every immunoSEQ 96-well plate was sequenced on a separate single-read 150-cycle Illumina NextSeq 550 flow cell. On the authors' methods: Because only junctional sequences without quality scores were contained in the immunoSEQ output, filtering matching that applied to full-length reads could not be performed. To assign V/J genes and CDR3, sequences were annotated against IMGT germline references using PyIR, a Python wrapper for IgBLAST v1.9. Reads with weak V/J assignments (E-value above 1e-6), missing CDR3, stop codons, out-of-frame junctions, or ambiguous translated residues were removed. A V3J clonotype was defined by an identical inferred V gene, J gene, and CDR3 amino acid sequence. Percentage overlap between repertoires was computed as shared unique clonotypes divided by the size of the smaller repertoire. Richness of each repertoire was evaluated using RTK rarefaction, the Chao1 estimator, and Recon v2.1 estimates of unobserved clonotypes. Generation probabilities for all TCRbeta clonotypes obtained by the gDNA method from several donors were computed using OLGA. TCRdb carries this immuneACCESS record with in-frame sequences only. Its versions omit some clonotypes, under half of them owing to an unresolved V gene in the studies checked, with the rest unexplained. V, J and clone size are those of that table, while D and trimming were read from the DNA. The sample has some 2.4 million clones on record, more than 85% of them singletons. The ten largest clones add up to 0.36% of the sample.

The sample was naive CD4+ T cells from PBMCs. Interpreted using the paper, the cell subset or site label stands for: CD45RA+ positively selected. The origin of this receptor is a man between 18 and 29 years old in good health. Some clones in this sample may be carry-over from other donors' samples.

The CDR3 corresponds to CASSLGRGYYEQYF. The DNA sequence is given as TGCGCCAGCAGCTTGGGACGAGGGTATTACGAGCAGTACTTC. The chain joins TRBV5-1 to TRBJ2-7, with a weak D call of TRBD2 (5 bases match). As encoded in the germline V gene, CDR1 is SGHRS while CDR2 is YFSETQ. V sheds 0 bases and J sheds 4 bases, leaving 11 bases between their ends. The CDR3 runs 14 amino acids, cysteine and phenylalanine included. Only the CDR3 region is kept as DNA, spanning 42 bases read in frame from base 1.